This passage covers 17 T cell receptor beta chains from one sample sequenced in a study of shared clonotypes between healthy human individuals. The method was immunoSEQ multiplex PCR; TCRdb's version includes in-frame clones alone and lacks a portion of them. Of over 2,000,000 clones detected, 93% appear once; the ten largest clones hold less than 2%. CD45RO-negative, CCR7-selected cells formed the naive CD8 fraction, which excluded terminally differentiated effector memory CD45RA+ cells. The sample was naive CD8+ T cells from PBMCs. The receptors here all came from a man aged 18 to 30 in good health. Some clones in this sample may be carry-over from other donors' samples.

This chain uses TRBV6-5 with TRBJ2-5; D remains unclear. V was shortened by 5 bases and J by 4 bases, with 11 bases between the two germline ends. The CDR3 is 13 residues long. Germline assignment: CDR1 MNHEY and CDR2 SVGAGI. CDR3 DNA sequence: TGTGCCAGCAGTACTCCACCGGCAGAGACCCAGTACTTC. It yields the protein CASSTPPAETQYF.

CDR3 DNA: TGTGCCTCCCACCGTATAGCGGAAGGAGACAATGAGCAGTTCTTC. Translating it yields CASHRIAEGDNEQFF. The V call is TRBV30, the J call TRBJ2-1; the D gene is possibly TRBD2 (6 bases). Trimming cost V 7 bases and J 5 bases, with 21 bases left between them. The CDR3 sequence is 15 residues long. From germline, CDR1 is GTSNPN and CDR2 SVGIG (reference sequence).

This chain connects TRBV10-3 to TRBJ2-5; weak D call: TRBD1 (5 bases). V was cut by 6 bases and J by 2 bases, with 10 bases left in between. Germline CDR1 ENHRY, CDR2 SYGVKD. CDR3 length: 13 residues. The CDR3 DNA is TGTGCCATCAGCAGGGTCGAACAAGAGACCCAGTACTTC. Protein product: CAISRVEQETQYF.

Points on this clone: Other DNA sequences from this sample encode an identical CDR3 as well. The chain carries TRBV27 and TRBJ2-5, with D unclear. The CDR3 runs 13 residues. Germline loops: CDR1 MNHEY, CDR2 SMNVEV (reference sequence). Deletions cut 3 bases from V and 2 bases from J, with 7 bases between. This chain's CDR3 is CASSLYLQETQYF. CDR3 bases: TGTGCCAGCAGTTTGTATCTGCAAGAGACCCAGTACTTC.

The gene calls are TRBV14 and TRBJ2-1; no reliable D call. V was shortened by 2 bases and J by 7 bases, with 12 bases between the two germline ends. Per germline, CDR1 SGHDN and CDR2 FVKESK. The CDR3 is made up of 14 amino acids. The CDR3 nucleotides are TGTGCCAGCAGCCAATATAAAGTCGGGAATGAGCAGTTCTTC. This translates into CASSQYKVGNEQFF.

The chain carries TRBV5-1 and TRBJ2-3, with D possibly being TRBD2 (6 bases). The germline CDR1 and CDR2 sequences are SGHRS and YFSETQ. Trimming left V 1 base short and J 2 bases short, with 17 bases between. This CDR3 has 17 amino acids. CDR3 nucleotide sequence: TGCGCCAGCAGCTTGTACCGGGGACTCCACGACACAGATACGCAGTATTTT. Translating it yields CASSLYRGLHDTDTQYF. The whole variable domain, filled in from reference TRBV5-1 and TRBJ2-3, reads KAGVTQTPRYLIKTRGQQVTLSCSPISGHRSVSWYQQTPGQGLQFLFEYFSETQRNKGNFPGRFSGRQFSNSRSEMNVSTLELGDSALYLCASSLYRGLHDTDTQYFGPGTRLTVL.

This clone was picked up one time. The chain recombines TRBV10-2 with TRBJ2-7; 10 positions match TRBD2. Trimming cost V 6 bases and J 2 bases; bases outside gene matches: 7. The CDR3 contains 15 residues. CDR1 is WSHSY, CDR2 SAAADI, per germline. The CDR3 DNA sequence: TGCGCCAGCAGAGTAGCGGGAGGTTTGACCTACGAGCAGTACTTC. It translates to CASRVAGGLTYEQYF.

The J gene is TRBJ2-7, the V gene TRBV13, with a tentative D call TRBD2 (6 bases). V was clipped by 5 bases and J by 7 bases, with 18 bases between them. The CDR3 is 14 residues long. The germline V gene has CDR1 PRHDT and CDR2 FYEKMQ (reference sequence). CDR3 sequence (DNA): TGTGCCAGCAGCCCAGGACTACCTACCGTGGAGCAGTACTTC. Protein sequence: CASSPGLPTVEQYF.

The rearrangement joins TRBV4-1 to TRBJ2-7, with 10 bases aligning to TRBD2. The CDR3 consists of 17 residues. In germline, CDR1 is MGHRA, CDR2 YSYEKL. J gave up 2 bases and V 1 base, and 8 bases lay outside the gene matches. CDR3 nucleotide sequence: TGCGCCAGCAGCCAAGCCCAAGGACTAGCGGCCACCTACGAGCAGTACTTC. Its protein is CASSQAQGLAATYEQYF.

V and J are TRBV19 and TRBJ2-3, with 7 bases that match TRBD2. Per germline, CDR1 LNHDA and CDR2 SQIVND (reference sequence). The CDR3 loop spans 14 amino acids. V was clipped by 3 bases and J by 9 bases; unmatched bases: 9. The DNA of the CDR3 is TGTGCCAGTAGTATTGGAGGACTAGAGACGACGCAGTATTTT. It codes for CASSIGGLETTQYF.

The J gene is TRBJ1-2, the V gene TRBV7-9, with D maybe TRBD1 (5 bases). CDR1 is SEHNR, CDR2 FQNEAQ, per germline (reference sequence). This CDR3 contains 15 residues. V lost 1 base to trimming and J lost 6 bases, with 15 bases between them. The CDR3 DNA follows: TGTGCCAGCAGCTTAGGTCCCGGGGGGGAAAATGGCTACACCTTC. The encoded protein is CASSLGPGGENGYTF.

The chain is built from TRBV6-6 and TRBJ2-1; 9 nucleotides line up with TRBD1. V gave up 4 bases and J gave up 9 bases; unmatched junction bases: 13. This CDR3 spans 16 amino acids. Germline V gene sequence: CDR1 MNHNY, CDR2 SVGAGI (reference sequence). The DNA for the CDR3 is TGTGCCAGCAGTTTCTTATTACCGGGACAGGGCAGTGAGCAGTTCTTC. Its protein is CASSFLLPGQGSEQFF.

J is TRBJ2-7 and V is TRBV6-6; 9 bases are a match to TRBD2. With V trimmed by 2 bases and J by 7 bases, 3 bases remained unmatched. This CDR3 is built from 13 residues. Germline CDR1 is MNHNY and CDR2 is SVGAGI (reference sequence). In DNA, the CDR3 is TGTGCCAGCAGTTACGGGACTAGCCCAGAGCAGTACTTC. This encodes CASSYGTSPEQYF.

This clone was seen once. V is TRBV6-6 and J is TRBJ1-1, with D tentatively TRBD1 (5 bases). Trimming took off 1 base at V and 10 bases at J, with 16 bases between the two ends. CDR1 and CDR2 (germline): MNHNY, SVGAGI (reference sequence). This CDR3 region has 14 residues. The DNA for the CDR3 is TGTGCCAGCAGTTACTTGGGTGGCCGCGGGGGAGCTTTCTTT. Translation: CASSYLGGRGGAFF.

This rearrangement joins TRBV7-6 to TRBJ2-7; D may be TRBD2 (5 bases). The CDR3 has 16 amino acids. Germline V CDR1 and CDR2: SGHVS, FNYEAQ. Trimming stripped 1 base from V and 0 bases from J, with 13 bases between. DNA of the CDR3: TGTGCCAGCAGCTTAGAGGCTGCGGGCGTCTCCTACGAGCAGTACTTC. This gives the protein CASSLEAAGVSYEQYF.

The J gene is TRBJ2-2, the V gene TRBV29-1, with D unclear. CDR1 is SQVTM, CDR2 ANQGSEA, per germline. The CDR3 has 11 residues. Trimming pared 5 bases from V and 5 bases from J, leaving 6 bases between. The CDR3 region is CSVLRTGELFF. In DNA, the CDR3 is TGCAGCGTTTTGAGGACCGGGGAGCTGTTTTTT.

This sequence joins TRBV15 and TRBJ2-7; D gene unclear. The CDR3 runs 15 residues. The ends were cut back, 5 bases at V and 0 bases at J, with 14 bases in the middle. In germline, CDR1 is LNHNV, CDR2 YYDKDF (reference sequence). CDR3 sequence reads: CATSEQTSSSYEQYF. Written as DNA, the CDR3 is TGTGCCACCAGCGAGCAGACATCTAGCTCCTACGAGCAGTACTTC. Full variable domain (remainder filled in from reference TRBV15 and TRBJ2-7): DAMVIQNPRYQVTQFGKPVTLSCSQTLNHNVMYWYQQKSSQAPKLLFHYYDKDFNNEADTPDNFQSRRPNTSFCFLDIRSPGLGDTAMYLCATSEQTSSSYEQYFGPGTRLTVT.